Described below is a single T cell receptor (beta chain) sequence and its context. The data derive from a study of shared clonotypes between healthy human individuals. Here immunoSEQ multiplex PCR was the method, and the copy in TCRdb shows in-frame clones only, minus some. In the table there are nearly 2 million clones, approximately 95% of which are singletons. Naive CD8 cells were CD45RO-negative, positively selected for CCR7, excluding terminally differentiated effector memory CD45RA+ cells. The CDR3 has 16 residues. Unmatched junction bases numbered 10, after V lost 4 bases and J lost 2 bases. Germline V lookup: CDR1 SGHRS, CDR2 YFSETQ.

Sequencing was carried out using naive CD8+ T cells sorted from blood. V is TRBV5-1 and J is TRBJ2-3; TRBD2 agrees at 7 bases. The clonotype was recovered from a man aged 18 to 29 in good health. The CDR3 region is CASSRGLSGDTDTQYF. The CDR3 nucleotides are TGCGCCAGCAGCCGGGGACTGAGCGGGGACACAGATACGCAGTATTTT.